The following is a TCR beta chain sequence with its context. This table comes from immunoSEQ multiplex PCR, and its TCRdb copy is limited to in-frame clones, with some not included. The sample has fewer than 140,000 clones, about 90% seen once. These data belong to a study of T cell changes during pregnancy in multiple sclerosis. Germline loops: CDR1 MDHEN, CDR2 SYDVKM. Trimming left V 7 bases short and J 1 base short, with 11 bases between. The CDR3 contains 14 residues. This receptor was identified in a female donor with multiple sclerosis, enrolled in a pregnancy study. The J gene is TRBJ2-4, the V gene TRBV28; D remains unclear. This material consisted of peripheral blood, taken before pregnancy. CDR3 sequence (DNA): TGTGCCAGCACAATACCCGGGGCCAAAAACATTCAGTACTTC. Translating gives CASTIPGAKNIQYF.